The present T cell receptor (beta chain) was sequenced within a study of shared clonotypes between healthy human individuals. Study-level information: There were three CD4 naive, three CD4 memory, two CD8 naive and one CD8 memory plates per donor.

Germline V gene lookup returns CDR1 MNHEY and CDR2 SVGAGI. The CDR3 length is 15 residues. V was trimmed by 7 bases and J by 2 bases, leaving 12 bases between them. In regard to this clone: Its antigen is undetermined.

Whole-study findings and limits: As a rule, naive subsets had a larger estimated richness than memory subsets. Genetic and exposure-history diversity was limited by the few donors.

This table comes from immunoSEQ multiplex PCR, and its TCRdb copy is limited to in-frame clones, with some not included. The sample consists of under 650,000 clones, almost 97% of them appearing once. The chain carries TRBV6-5 and TRBJ2-6; D is uncertain. Material: naive CD4+ T cells sorted from blood. Subset: CD45RA+ positively selected. The source of this sequence is a woman aged 25 to 39 in good health. CDR3 in DNA: TGTGCCAGCACGTCGCTGGCGGCTGGGGCCAACGTCCTGACTTTC. It translates to CASTSLAAGANVLTF.